This TCR beta chain was sequenced in a study of blood T cell repertoires in COVID-19 (dated by TCRdb to about 2020). For the wider study: The collaborator samples originated in the United States, Italy and Spain and spanned the acute and convalescent phases of COVID-19. The prospective study material was composed of cDNA or gDNA derived from T cells, B-cell-depleted T cells, or PBMCs. The dataset comprised deeply sampled blood TCRbeta repertoires from subjects exposed to, actively infected with, or recovered from COVID-19. The repertoires were released in a freely available public database intended as a resource for research on the immune response to SARS-CoV-2. Samples were obtained from the ongoing ImmuneRACE study (first 160 participants) and from some 1,300 subjects provided by 6 global collaborators. Sample metadata almost always included a de-identified subject ID, COVID-19 status, age in years and sex. Where available, HLA class I and class II types were taken from metadata supplied by the sample provider and were not determined by assay-based typing. The paper as a whole reports these results and caveats: The amount of clinical and demographic metadata varied by source and participant and was provided uncurated.

In Seattle, one collaborating source enrolled patients while the infection was active and tracked those patients longitudinally over the course of disease. Collaborating institutions collected whole blood in K2EDTA tubes following their own protocols. Collaborator samples were shipped for TCRbeta analysis as frozen whole blood, isolated PBMCs, or DNA extracted from either sample type. As regards this clone: This receptor's antigen is unknown. No base quality information exists; no much larger clone differs at one position.

V loses 5 bases of germline sequence and J loses 1 base, and the interval between the two ends is 13 bases. From a lookup of the germline V gene (reference sequence), CDR1 and CDR2 are LNHDA and SQIVND. The CDR3 contains 15 residues, cysteine and phenylalanine counted. Only the CDR3 DNA stays, 45 bases, in frame from base 1. TCRbeta CDR3 regions were amplified from genomic DNA using the immunoSEQ Assay, a bias-controlled multiplex PCR. Regarding the original processing steps: The number of nucleated cells in each sample was estimated by amplification of reference gene primers within the assay. To quantify the absolute abundance of each unique TCRbeta CDR3 rearrangement, sequence reads were collapsed and filtered. For each sample, productive Simpson clonality was calculated as the square root of Simpson's diversity index across productive rearrangements. In its TCRdb copy, this immuneACCESS table keeps in-frame sequences only and misses some clones. Where compared with another copy, unresolved V genes explain less than half of these, and the others have no known cause. The D gene and trimming were derived from the DNA, and the V and J assignments and clone size from that table. The sample has roughly 200,000 clones on record, 70% to 80% of them singletons. Of the sample, around 6% falls within the top ten clones.

The sequence derives from a woman aged 40 to 50 with COVID-19, enrolled during active disease. The V and J segments used are TRBV19 and TRBJ2-3; matching of 6 bases hints at TRBD2 as the D gene. Sequencing was carried out using peripheral blood. CDR3 region: CASSAGGGRTDTQYF. The DNA reads TGTGCCAGTAGTGCCGGGGGAGGACGCACAGATACGCAGTATTTT.